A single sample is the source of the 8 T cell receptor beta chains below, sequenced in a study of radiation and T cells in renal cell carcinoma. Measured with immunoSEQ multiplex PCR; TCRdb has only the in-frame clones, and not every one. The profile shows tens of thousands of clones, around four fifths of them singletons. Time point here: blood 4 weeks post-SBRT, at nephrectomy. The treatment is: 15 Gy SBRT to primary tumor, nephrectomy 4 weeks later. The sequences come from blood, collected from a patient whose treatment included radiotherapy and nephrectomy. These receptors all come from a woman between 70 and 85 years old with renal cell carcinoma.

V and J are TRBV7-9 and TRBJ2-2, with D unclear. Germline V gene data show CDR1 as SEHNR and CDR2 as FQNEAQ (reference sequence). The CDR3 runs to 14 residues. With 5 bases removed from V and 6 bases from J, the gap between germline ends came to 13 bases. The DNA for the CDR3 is TGTGCCAGCAGCCCTACATTGTACGCCGGGGAGCTGTTTTTT. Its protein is CASSPTLYAGELFF.

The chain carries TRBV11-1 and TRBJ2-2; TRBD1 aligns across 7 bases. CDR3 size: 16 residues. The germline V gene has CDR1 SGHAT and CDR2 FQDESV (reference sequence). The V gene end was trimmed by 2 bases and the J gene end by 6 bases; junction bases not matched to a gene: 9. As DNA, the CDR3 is TGTGCCAGCAGCTTATGGGACAGTATCTGGCCCGGGGAGCTGTTTTTT. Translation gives CASSLWDSIWPGELFF.

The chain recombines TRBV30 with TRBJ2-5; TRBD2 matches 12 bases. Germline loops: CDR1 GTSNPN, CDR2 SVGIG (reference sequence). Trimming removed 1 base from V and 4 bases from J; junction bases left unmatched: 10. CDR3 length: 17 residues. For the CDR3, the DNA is TGTGCCTGGAGTGCAACGTGGACTAGCGGGGTGAGAGAGACCCAGTACTTC. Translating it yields CAWSATWTSGVRETQYF.

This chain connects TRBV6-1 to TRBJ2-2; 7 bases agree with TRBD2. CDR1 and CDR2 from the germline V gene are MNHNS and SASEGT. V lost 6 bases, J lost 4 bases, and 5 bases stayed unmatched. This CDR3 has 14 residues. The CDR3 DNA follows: TGTGCCAGCAGGGGAGCGGGAACCACCGGGGAGCTGTTTTTT. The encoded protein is CASRGAGTTGELFF.

CDR3 in DNA: TGTGCCAGCAGCACGGGGACGCACCGTCTCCAAGAGACCCAGTACTTC. This translates into CASSTGTHRLQETQYF. V gene TRBV9 combines with J gene TRBJ2-5; D could derive from TRBD1 or TRBD2 (5 bases each). CDR1 SGDLS and CDR2 YYNGEE come from the germline V gene. The V gene lost 4 bases and the J gene lost 1 base, with 17 bases spanning the gap. CDR3 length equals 16 residues.

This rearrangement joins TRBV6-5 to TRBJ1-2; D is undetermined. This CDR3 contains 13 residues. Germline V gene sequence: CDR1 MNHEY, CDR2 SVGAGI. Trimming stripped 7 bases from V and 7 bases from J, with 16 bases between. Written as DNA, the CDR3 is TGTGCCAGCAAGAAAAAAGAGGCTTCTGGCTACACCTTC. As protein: CASKKKEASGYTF.

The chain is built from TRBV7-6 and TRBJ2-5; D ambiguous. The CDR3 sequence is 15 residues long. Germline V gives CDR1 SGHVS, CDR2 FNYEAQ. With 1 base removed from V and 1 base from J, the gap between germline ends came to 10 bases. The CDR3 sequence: CASSLGSNPQETQYF. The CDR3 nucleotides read TGTGCCAGCAGCTTAGGGAGTAACCCCCAAGAGACCCAGTACTTC.

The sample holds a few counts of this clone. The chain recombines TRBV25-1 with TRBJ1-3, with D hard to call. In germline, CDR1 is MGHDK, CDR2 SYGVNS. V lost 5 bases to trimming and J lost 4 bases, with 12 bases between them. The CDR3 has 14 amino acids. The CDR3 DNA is TGTGCCAGCAGTCAAAGGTTTGAAGGAAACACCATATATTTT. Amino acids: CASSQRFEGNTIYF.